One sample yielded the 18 T cell receptor beta chains listed below, sequenced in a study of blood T cells in healthy people across ages. Combining a sample-barcoded 5' primer with a J-beta primer mix, a second PCR ran for about 7 to 11 cycles. TCRdb analysed the 5' RACE reads with MiXCR anew, one entry per CDR3 protein. The top ten clones hold about 9.4% of a sample with about 930,000 distinct CDR3 sequences, about 27% of them seen once. The sample was also reused in another study, on T cells of mothers and their children.

The sample was blood. These receptors all stem from a woman between 35 and 50 years old in good health.

The chain combines TRBV24-1 with TRBJ1-5, with D unclear. This CDR3 is 14 amino acids long. Trimming removed 5 bases from V and 3 bases from J, with 10 bases in between. The germline V gene has CDR1 KGHDR and CDR2 SFDVKD. The CDR3 here is CATSGTVNNQPQHF. In nucleotides, the CDR3 is TGTGCCACCAGTGGCACTGTGAACAATCAGCCCCAGCATTTT.

The chain joins TRBV29-1 to TRBJ1-1; 7 bases agree with TRBD1. The germline V gene has CDR1 SQVTM and CDR2 ANQGSEA. CDR3 length equals 12 residues. With V trimmed by 6 bases and J by 2 bases, 3 bases remained unmatched. The CDR3 spells CSVRDRNTEAFF. In DNA, the CDR3 is TGCAGCGTACGGGACAGAAACACTGAAGCTTTCTTT.

In regard to this clonotype: The junction differs from germline at one of its ends, possibly a read error. The chain links TRBV13 to TRBJ1-2; D gene ambiguous. Germline lookup yields CDR1 PRHDT and CDR2 FYEKMQ (reference sequence). The CDR3 length is 14 residues. The CDR3 reads CASSLRGGNHGYTF. The CDR3 DNA sequence: TGTGCCAGCAGCCTCCGGGGTGGTAACCATGGCTACACCTTC.

Turning to this clonotype: A clone one base away is much larger, so this may be a read error. Written as DNA, the CDR3 is TGTGCCAGCAGACCACCGACAGGGTGGTCTGGGGCCAACGTCCGGACTTTC. Translation: CASRPPTGWSGANVRTF. The chain uses TRBV12-3 or TRBV12-4 and TRBJ2-6; 7 positions agree with TRBD1. CDR3 size: 17 residues.

This clonotype was counted many times. V gene TRBV20-1 combines with J gene TRBJ2-1; D gene ambiguous. Germline CDR1 reads DFQATT; CDR2 reads SNEGSKA (reference sequence). The V and J ends lost 0 bases and 7 bases respectively, with 13 bases between them. There are 14 residues in the CDR3. This chain's CDR3 is CSARDPILGNEQFF. CDR3 DNA sequence: TGCAGTGCTAGAGATCCCATCCTTGGGAATGAGCAGTTCTTC.

This chain links TRBV20-1 with TRBJ2-7; D unclear. V gave up 7 bases and J gave up 2 bases, with 12 bases separating them. Germline V gives CDR1 DFQATT, CDR2 SNEGSKA (reference sequence). This CDR3 is 12 amino acids long. CDR3 DNA sequence: TGCAGTGTCCGCGGACGCGCCTACGAGCAGTACTTC. Translation: CSVRGRAYEQYF.

This sequence joins TRBV20-1 and TRBJ2-7; D is perhaps TRBD1 (6 bases). This CDR3 has 13 residues. The V gene lost 5 bases and the J gene lost 3 bases, with 14 bases spanning the gap. Germline assignment: CDR1 DFQATT and CDR2 SNEGSKA (reference sequence). The CDR3 DNA reads as TGCAGTGCTCGCCCCAAACAGGGCTACGAGCAGTACTTC. Encoded protein: CSARPKQGYEQYF.

The chain recombines TRBV4-2 with TRBJ1-4; 7 bases line up with TRBD1. Germline assignment: CDR1 LGHNA and CDR2 YNFKEQ. The CDR3 totals 16 residues. V shed 4 bases, J shed 0 bases, and the junction held 5 bases outside the gene matches. The CDR3 is CASSREGTATNEKLFF. Written as DNA, the CDR3 is TGTGCCAGCAGCCGGGAGGGGACAGCAACTAATGAAAAACTGTTTTTT.

In this sample, this clonotype turned up a few times. The chain carries TRBV6-2 or TRBV6-3 and TRBJ2-3; either TRBD1 or TRBD2 may fit D (5 bases each). Germline V gene sequence: CDR1 MNHEY, CDR2 SVGEGT. Trimming cost V 8 bases and J 3 bases, with 21 bases left between them. The CDR3 is 16 residues long. The CDR3 bases are TGTGCCAGCGCCAAAGCAGGGAGAGGGTTTACAGATACGCAGTATTTT. Translation gives CASAKAGRGFTDTQYF.

This clonotype was observed at least ten times. The chain is built from TRBV6-6 and TRBJ1-1; D not certain. Germline V CDR1 and CDR2: MNHNY, SVGAGI (reference sequence). The CDR3 loop spans 14 amino acids. V lost 5 bases and J 5 bases, leaving 15 bases between the germline ends. The DNA of the CDR3 is TGTGCCAGCAGTCACGGATACGTGGGAACTGAAGCTTTCTTT. Translated: CASSHGYVGTEAFF.

Remarks on this clonotype: This may be a read error: a much more frequent sequence differs by one nucleotide. Without the conserved terminal phenylalanine or tryptophan, this CDR3 likely stems from a read error. J is TRBJ2-1 and V is TRBV12-3 or TRBV12-4, with 13 nucleotides matching TRBD2. This CDR3 is 17 amino acids long. V lost 7 bases and J lost 5; bases outside the gene matches: 11. The CDR3 loop is CASILYSGLAGNNEQFS. The CDR3 nucleotides are TGTGCCAGCATCCTTTATTCGGGACTAGCGGGAAACAATGAGCAGTTCTCC.

With regard to this clonotype: Its ends do not fully match the called genes, so a read error is possible. CDR3 sequence (DNA): TGCGCCGGCAGCGAGGGGAGCTCCTACGAGCAGTACTTC. Translation: CAGSEGSSYEQYF. The rearrangement links TRBV5-1 to TRBJ2-7; D tentatively reads TRBD1 or TRBD2 (5 bases each). Germline values: CDR1 SGHRS, CDR2 YFSETQ. This CDR3 has 13 amino acids.

About this clonotype itself: With a much larger clone just one base away, this may be a read error. The chain joins TRBV7-3 to TRBJ2-5; D not certain. This CDR3 is built from 13 residues. The germline CDR1 and CDR2 sequences are SGHTA and FQGTGA. Trimming pared 0 bases from V and 13 bases from J, leaving 15 bases between. CDR3 residues: CASSLTESYELYF. The CDR3 nucleotides read TGTGCCAGCAGCTTAACAGAATCCTACGAGCTGTACTTC.

This clonotype was detected many times. The chain has TRBV6-5 and TRBJ2-7, with 8 bases fitting TRBD1. Germline V gene data show CDR1 as MNHEY and CDR2 as SVGAGI. Unmatched junction bases numbered 6, after V lost 5 bases and J lost 0 bases. The length of the CDR3 is 15 residues. For the CDR3, the DNA is TGTGCCAGCAGTCCGACAGGGGCCAGCTCCTACGAGCAGTACTTC. It translates to CASSPTGASSYEQYF.

The chain combines TRBV2 with TRBJ2-5; D unclear. The end of the DNA aligns better with TRBJ2-1, so the J call may be wrong. This CDR3 region has 15 residues. Looked up from germline, CDR1 is SNHLY and CDR2 is FYNNEI. The CDR3 sequence: CASTQGFLLQETQFF. DNA of the CDR3: TGTGCCAGCACACAAGGCTTCCTACTACAAGAGACCCAGTTCTTC.

This clonotype was seen a handful of times. The V and J genes are TRBV20-1 and TRBJ2-7; 8 bases agree with TRBD2. The CDR3 spans 15 residues. CDR1 DFQATT and CDR2 SNEGSKA come from the germline V gene (reference sequence). The J segment lost 4 bases and the V segment lost 6 bases, leaving 14 bases of the junction unmatched. The CDR3 coding sequence is TGCAGTGCCAATGGGGGCGCGGGGGGCTGGTACGAGCAGTACTTC. Its protein is CSANGGAGGWYEQYF.

This chain links TRBV18 with TRBJ1-6, with unresolved D. CDR1 KGHSH and CDR2 LQKENI come from the germline V gene. Between the trimmed V and J ends, which lost 10 bases and 7 bases, there was a span of 11 bases. CDR3 length: 12 residues. DNA of the CDR3: TGTGCCACCGCGGATGGCAATTCACCCCTCCACTTT. It codes for CATADGNSPLHF.

This chain joins TRBV5-5 and TRBJ1-5; TRBD1 matches at 7 bases. CDR3 size: 15 residues. CDR1 and CDR2 from the germline V gene are SGHKS and YYEKEE (reference sequence). V shed 0 bases, J shed 6 bases, and the junction held 6 bases outside the gene matches. The CDR3 reads CASSLELQGRQPQHF. CDR3 bases: TGTGCCAGCAGCTTGGAACTACAGGGGCGTCAGCCCCAGCATTTT.